The T cell receptor beta chain under discussion was sequenced for a study of siplizumab effects on memory and regulatory T cells (dated by TCRdb to the late 2010s). About the investigation overall: Paired mixed lymphocyte reactions were run with siplizumab at 0.8 to 1 ug/mL and without drug, across under ten responder-stimulator pairs. The effect of the anti-CD2 antibody siplizumab on alloreactive T-cell subsets was examined in allogeneic mixed lymphocyte reactions constructed from human PBMCs.

For 5 to 7 days, cells in the mixed lymphocyte reaction were kept in coculture at 37 degrees C. Responder PBMCs were labelled with CFSE and stimulator PBMCs with Violet Dye, then combined at a 1:1 ratio. Sorted unstimulated T cells, along with proliferating T cells recovered from mixed lymphocyte reactions, underwent TCRbeta CDR3 sequencing. Fresh whole blood from ten to eleven HLA-typed healthy donors served as the source for isolating PBMCs. After the mixed lymphocyte reaction, proliferating CFSE-low responder T cells were FACS-sorted for TCR sequencing. Results the study describes overall, beyond this receptor: For roughly 75-97% of proliferating CD4+ or CD8+ clones, no naive or memory phenotype could be assigned. Of the alloreactive CD4+ clones that could be mapped, the Treg-derived share averaged about 70% with siplizumab compared with 25% to 30% in control reactions. Compared with memory T cells, unstimulated naive T cells appeared more diverse, and naive cells seemed to make a substantial contribution to the alloresponse. Sequences below about 10^-5 frequency were poorly captured, so only a minor fraction of alloreactive clones could be mapped to unstimulated subsets. Whether proliferating Tregs from siplizumab cultures were suppressive was not functionally confirmed. Siplizumab significantly lowered the cumulative frequency of alloreactive sequences that could be traced to unstimulated CD4+ memory T cells.

The library was obtained by the immunoSEQ multiplex PCR assay. Some 1.1 x 10^5 TCR templates per sample were assayed by the deep sequencing platform. Genomic DNA extracted from sorted T cells was the material used for TCRbeta CDR3 sequencing. From the authors' description of their analysis: Clonal analysis of TCRbeta CDR3 data was done in the R programming language. Comparing unstimulated samples against CFSE-low samples taken after the reaction was how alloreactive CD4+ and CD8+ clones were defined. Regulatory or non-regulatory origin was assigned to alloreactive CD4+ clones by matching of sequences to sorted unstimulated Treg and non-Treg repertoires. TCRdb obtained this table from immuneACCESS and retained in-frame rearrangements with V and J assigned. These tables miss some clones; where compared with another copy, unresolved V genes account for less than half of the shortfall, and the remainder is unexplained. V, J and clone size are those of that table, while D and trimming were read from the DNA. The sample contains some 14,000 clones, approximately 45% of them found a single time. Together, the top ten hold 7.8% of the sample.

This clone is large (0.1 to 1%). No antigen is known for it. Base quality data are lacking; no much larger clone is found one base away. Source material: CFSE-low (dividing) CD4+ T cells sorted from an allogeneic mixed lymphocyte reaction. This TCR was recovered from a human donor in good health; the cells came from an allogeneic mixed lymphocyte reaction. Some clones in this sample may be carry-over from other donors' samples.

The nucleotide sequence reads as follows: TGTGCCAGCACTCCTAGGGGCGGCGCAGATACGCAGTATTTT. Translation gives CASTPRGGADTQYF. Here the chain combines TRBV7-9 and TRBJ2-3; matching of 5 bases hints at TRBD1 as the D gene. Including cysteine and phenylalanine, the CDR3 has 14 amino acids. The sequence is cut down to CDR3 DNA, 42 bases in frame from base 1. The germline ends are 15 bases apart after V is trimmed by 7 bases and J by 4 bases. From the germline V gene (reference sequence), CDR1 is SEHNR and CDR2 is FQNEAQ. The variable domain in full, with residues beyond the CDR3 obtained from the reference TRBV7-9 and TRBJ2-3 genes, is DTGVSQNPRHKITKRGQNVTFRCDPISEHNRLYWYRQTLGQGPEFLTYFQNEAQLEKSRLLSDRFSAERPKGSFSTLEIQRTEQGDSAMYLCASTPRGGADTQYFGPGTRLTVL.